The clone carrying this T cell receptor beta chain was observed a handful of times. The antigen remains unidentified. This sample is part of a study of T-cell reconstitution after alpha-beta-depleted transplantation in children. CDR3 length: 17 amino acids. CDR1 is SEHNR, CDR2 FQNEAQ, per germline (reference sequence). V lost 1 base and J lost 6; bases outside the gene matches: 13. During its preparation, the TCRbeta library received unique molecular identifiers. TCRdb analysed the PCR reads with MiXCR anew, one entry per CDR3 protein. The table has 450,000 to 550,000 distinct CDR3 sequences, approximately 10% seen once. Study results and limitations: As was reported, about two months after transplant, alpha-beta T cells came from several hundred expanded graft clones. One year after transplant, T-cell counts and diversity came mostly from newly produced T cells. Surviving recipient T cells and thymic progenitors underlay high day-60 TCRbeta diversity in some patients.

The source is a female patient between 2 and 15 years old who had a stem cell transplant for aplastic anemia, so the T cells may come from the graft donor. The chain uses TRBV7-9 and TRBJ1-1; 8 positions match TRBD1. The material sequenced was PBMCs, mostly from graft donor cells, taken 180 days after TCRalphabeta/CD19-depleted stem cell transplant. CDR3 DNA: TGTGCCAGCAGCTTAGGCGGGACAGGCCGTCCCGACGCTGAAGCTTTCTTT. Residues: CASSLGGTGRPDAEAFF.